This entry concerns a single TCR beta chain. Clones were read by immunoSEQ multiplex PCR, and TCRdb kept only the in-frame ones, dropping some. The table records about 69,000 clones, over 75% of them present only once. The data were taken from a study of technical replicates of blood from a handful of donors. What was sequenced was PBMCs. This TCR derives from a human donor in good health. Some clones in this sample may be carry-over from other donors' samples.

The CDR3 sequence: CASSDSSGLGKFF. The CDR3, as DNA: TGTGCCAGCAGTGACTCCTCGGGACTAGGAAAGTTCTTC. The chain carries TRBV6-4 and TRBJ2-1; 8 bases map to TRBD2. Germline CDR1 reads MRHNA; CDR2 reads SNTAGT. The CDR3 runs 13 residues. With V trimmed by 0 bases and J by 14 bases, 6 bases remained unmatched.